The 25 T cell receptor beta chains below were found in one sample sequenced in a study of OX40 agonist ivuxolimab in advanced cancers. This table comes from immunoSEQ multiplex PCR, and its TCRdb copy is limited to in-frame clones, with some not included. The sample lists 40,000 to 45,000 clones; about four fifths were seen once. The specimen was CD4+ or CD8+ T cells sorted from blood, collected in a trial of the OX40 agonist ivuxolimab. These receptors all stem from an adult with an advanced solid tumor such as melanoma, head and neck, liver or kidney cancer.

This clone was counted a single time. The V gene is TRBV6-5, the J gene TRBJ1-1; perhaps TRBD1 as D (5 bases). This CDR3 contains 12 residues. V gave up 5 bases and J gave up 6 bases, with 10 bases separating them. CDR1 and CDR2 from the germline V gene are MNHEY and SVGAGI. The CDR3: CASSAGGAEAFF. In DNA, the CDR3 is TGTGCCAGCAGTGCGGGGGGGGCTGAAGCTTTCTTT.

The chain carries TRBV15 and TRBJ2-1; D might be TRBD2 (5 bases). Between the trimmed V and J ends, which lost 5 bases and 9 bases, there was a span of 17 bases. Per the germline V gene, CDR1 is LNHNV and CDR2 is YYDKDF (reference sequence). This CDR3 spans 14 amino acids. CDR3 residues: CATSSLVVGIEQFF. The CDR3 DNA is TGTGCCACCAGCTCACTAGTCGTCGGGATTGAGCAGTTCTTC. The full variable domain, with the rest looked up from reference TRBV15 and TRBJ2-1, is DAMVIQNPRYQVTQFGKPVTLSCSQTLNHNVMYWYQQKSSQAPKLLFHYYDKDFNNEADTPDNFQSRRPNTSFCFLDIRSPGLGDTAMYLCATSSLVVGIEQFFGPGTRLTVL.

The chain has TRBV5-1 and TRBJ2-7, with TRBD2 identical over 8 bases. Losses at the gene ends were 0 bases for V and 4 bases for J; bases not matched to a gene: 9. Germline V gene sequence: CDR1 SGHRS, CDR2 YFSETQ. CDR3 length equals 16 residues. CDR3 in DNA: TGCGCCAGCAGCTTGGTGGGGGGCAGCGGGAGATACGAGCAGTACTTC. It is translated as CASSLVGGSGRYEQYF.

The V call is TRBV29-1, the J call TRBJ2-3; 7 nucleotides match TRBD1. The CDR3 is 12 amino acids. Per germline, CDR1 SQVTM and CDR2 ANQGSEA. The CDR3 reads CRAGTVTDTQYF. The CDR3 DNA reads as TGCCGCGCCGGGACAGTAACAGATACGCAGTATTTT.

V and J are TRBV6-5 and TRBJ1-5; D perhaps matches TRBD1 (5 bases). The CDR3 has 15 amino acids. CDR1 is MNHEY and CDR2 is SVGAGI in the germline V gene. Trimming stripped 0 bases from V and 4 bases from J, with 10 bases between. The CDR3, as DNA: TGTGCCAGCAGTTACTCGGCCGCAGGGAATCAGCCCCAGCATTTT. Amino acids: CASSYSAAGNQPQHF.

The chain links TRBV28 to TRBJ1-5; 9 nucleotides agree with TRBD1. CDR1 is MDHEN, CDR2 SYDVKM, per germline. This CDR3 contains 15 residues. The V gene end was trimmed by 11 bases and the J gene end by 7 bases; junction bases not matched to a gene: 15. The CDR3 protein is CAVQGRQGVSQPQHF. The CDR3 DNA reads TGTGCCGTACAAGGCAGACAGGGGGTTAGCCAGCCCCAGCATTTT. Looking up the rest from reference TRBV28 and TRBJ1-5 gives the full variable domain: DVKVTQSSRYLVKRTGEKVFLECVQDMDHENMFWYRQDPGLGLRLIYFSYDVKMKEKGDIPEGYSVSREKKERFSLILESASTNQTSMYLCAVQGRQGVSQPQHFGDGTRLSIL.

The chain carries TRBV28 and TRBJ2-7, with D maybe TRBD1 (6 bases). Trimming took 5 bases from V and 1 from J, leaving 12 bases between them. Germline V gives CDR1 MDHEN, CDR2 SYDVKM. The length of the CDR3 is 14 residues. This chain's CDR3 is CASSPGTRSYEQYF. Here the CDR3 DNA reads TGTGCCAGCAGTCCGGGGACACGTTCCTACGAGCAGTACTTC.

This chain links TRBV27 with TRBJ2-5; 11 nucleotides match TRBD1. The CDR3 consists of 15 residues. V gave up 5 bases and J gave up 11 bases; unmatched junction bases: 13. The germline CDR1 and CDR2 sequences are MNHEY and SMNVEV (reference sequence). The CDR3 sequence is CASSPRGTGGKEQYF. As DNA, the CDR3 is TGTGCCAGCAGTCCGCGTGGGACAGGGGGGAAAGAGCAGTACTTC.

V is TRBV28 and J is TRBJ2-2; 9 bases are shared with TRBD2. Germline CDR1 and CDR2: MDHEN and SYDVKM. This CDR3 contains 16 residues. J was trimmed by 1 base and V by 0 bases; bases with no gene match: 0. The DNA of the CDR3 is TGTGCCAGCAGTTTATGGACTAGCGGGAACACCGGGGAGCTGTTTTTT. Translating it yields CASSLWTSGNTGELFF.

CDR3 coding DNA: TGTGCCACCAGCAGAGATCGCGGGTCTGGGGCCAACGTCCTGACTTTC. Its protein product is CATSRDRGSGANVLTF. The chain joins TRBV15 to TRBJ2-6, with D tentatively TRBD2 (5 bases). CDR3 length: 16 amino acids. Trimming pared 0 bases from V and 1 base from J, leaving 7 bases between. The germline gives CDR1 LNHNV, CDR2 YYDKDF (reference sequence).

The chain has TRBV6-6 and TRBJ2-7; D possibly corresponds to TRBD2 (5 bases). In germline, CDR1 is MNHNY, CDR2 SVGAGI (reference sequence). The length of the CDR3 is 14 residues. V was pared by 4 bases and J by 1 base, with 11 bases between. The CDR3 DNA reads as TGTGCCAGCAGTTCTGGAGCGGATTCCTACGAGCAGTACTTC. It encodes CASSSGADSYEQYF.

The chain has TRBV21-1 and TRBJ1-2; the DNA was not compared with TRBD1, the D call given in the table. TRBV21-1 is deemed a pseudogene. The CDR3 covers 16 residues. This CDR3 is CASSPKGTPTNYGYTF. CDR3 in DNA: TGTGCCAGCAGCCCGAAAGGGACACCAACTAACTATGGCTACACCTTC.

This rearrangement joins TRBV6-1 to TRBJ1-5, with D possibly being TRBD1 (6 bases). V lost 6 bases, J lost 1 base, and 13 bases lay in between. The CDR3 has 15 amino acids. Germline V gives CDR1 MNHNS, CDR2 SASEGT. The CDR3 loop reads CASRAGALSNQPQHF. DNA of the CDR3: TGTGCCAGCAGGGCGGGGGCCTTGAGCAATCAGCCCCAGCATTTT.

V and J are TRBV5-4 and TRBJ2-7; no clear D. The CDR3 length is 14 residues. From germline, CDR1 is SGHNT and CDR2 YYREEE (reference sequence). V lost 0 bases and J lost 1, with 8 bases in between. In DNA form, the CDR3 reads TGTGCCAGCAGCTTGGATTTCTATTCCTACGAGCAGTACTTC. It specifies CASSLDFYSYEQYF.

The chain carries TRBV7-8 and TRBJ2-5; no clear D gene. This CDR3 comprises 13 residues. Trimming shortened V by 5 bases and J by 7 bases, and 14 bases separated the two germline ends. The germline CDR1 and CDR2 sequences are SGHVS and FQNEAQ. CDR3 in amino acids: CASSPNFGVTQYF. The CDR3 DNA is TGTGCCAGCAGCCCCAATTTCGGTGTGACCCAGTACTTC.

As concerns this clone: Other nucleotide sequences from this sample produce the same CDR3. This chain joins TRBV20-1 and TRBJ2-5; D remains ambiguous. Per germline, CDR1 DFQATT and CDR2 SNEGSKA (reference sequence). This CDR3 region has 10 residues. V lost 2 bases and J lost 4, with 2 bases in between. Written as DNA, the CDR3 is TGCAGTGCTAGAAGAGAGACCCAGTACTTC. Amino acid sequence: CSARRETQYF.

This clone has more than one count but fewer than ten. The genes are TRBV21-1 and TRBJ2-2. TRBV21-1 is classified as a pseudogene. CDR3 length equals 16 residues. The CDR3 DNA reads as TGTGCCAGCAGGCGGACCGAGCGAGGTAGGTCCGGGGAGCTGTTTTTT. Protein: CASRRTERGRSGELFF.

This chain uses TRBV9 with TRBJ2-3; no clear D gene. V was trimmed by 3 bases and J by 0 bases, leaving 11 bases between them. The CDR3 spans 15 residues. Germline CDR1 SGDLS, CDR2 YYNGEE. The CDR3 bases are TGTGCCAGCAGCGCAGACATCTCTAGCACAGATACGCAGTATTTT. Translating gives CASSADISSTDTQYF.

The gene calls are TRBV7-3 and TRBJ1-1; 7 nucleotides agree with TRBD1. V lost 6 bases to trimming and J lost 0 bases; unmatched junction nucleotides: 7. The CDR3 has 15 amino acids. Looked up from germline, CDR1 is SGHTA and CDR2 is FQGTGA. The chain's CDR3 is CASRGPGTVNTEAFF. In nucleotides, the CDR3 is TGTGCCAGCAGGGGACCCGGGACAGTGAACACTGAAGCTTTCTTT.

The genes are TRBV2 and TRBJ2-1, with 7 positions matching TRBD2. The CDR3 has 13 residues. The junction had 9 bases not matched to a gene; V was cut back by 2 bases and J by 14 bases. The germline gives CDR1 SNHLY, CDR2 FYNNEI. The DNA for the CDR3 is TGTGCCAGCAGTGAACAGACGAGCGGGACGGAGTTCTTC. Its translation: CASSEQTSGTEFF.

This chain joins TRBV20-1 and TRBJ2-5; D unclear. The CDR3 is 11 residues long. Trimming left V 6 bases short and J 5 bases short, with 10 bases between. Germline lookup yields CDR1 DFQATT and CDR2 SNEGSKA (reference sequence). The CDR3 nucleotides read TGCAGTGCCGCCCCCTTGGAGACCCAGTACTTC. Protein product: CSAAPLETQYF.

The chain uses TRBV20-1 and TRBJ1-4; D remains unclear. The CDR3 is 11 amino acids. The germline V gene has CDR1 DFQATT and CDR2 SNEGSKA (reference sequence). The chain's CDR3 is CSRTTNEKLFF. The CDR3 bases are TGCAGCCGAACAACTAATGAAAAACTGTTTTTT.

The rearrangement uses TRBV30 and TRBJ1-1, with 8 bases aligning to TRBD1. V was clipped by 4 bases and J by 1 base; unmatched bases: 2. CDR1 GTSNPN and CDR2 SVGIG come from the germline V gene (reference sequence). The CDR3 contains 13 residues. The CDR3 loop reads CAWNRGTNTEAFF. CDR3 nucleotide sequence: TGTGCCTGGAACAGGGGGACGAACACTGAAGCTTTCTTT.

The gene calls are TRBV5-4 and TRBJ1-3; no clear D gene. CDR1 SGHNT and CDR2 YYREEE come from the germline V gene (reference sequence). The CDR3 consists of 16 residues. V was cut by 5 bases and J by 0 bases, with 15 bases left in between. The CDR3 sequence: CASSRDGGHSGNTIYF. The CDR3 DNA is TGTGCCAGCAGTAGGGATGGCGGCCACTCTGGAAACACCATATATTTT.

Only a few counts were recorded for this clone. The chain employs TRBV6-5 and TRBJ1-4; possibly TRBD1 for D (5 bases). The V end lost 2 bases, the J end lost 4 bases, and 14 bases lay between the germline ends. The CDR3 totals 16 residues. Per germline, CDR1 MNHEY and CDR2 SVGAGI. The CDR3 protein is CASSYLGGGDNEKLFF. CDR3 DNA sequence: TGTGCCAGCAGTTACCTCGGTGGGGGTGATAATGAAAAACTGTTTTTT.